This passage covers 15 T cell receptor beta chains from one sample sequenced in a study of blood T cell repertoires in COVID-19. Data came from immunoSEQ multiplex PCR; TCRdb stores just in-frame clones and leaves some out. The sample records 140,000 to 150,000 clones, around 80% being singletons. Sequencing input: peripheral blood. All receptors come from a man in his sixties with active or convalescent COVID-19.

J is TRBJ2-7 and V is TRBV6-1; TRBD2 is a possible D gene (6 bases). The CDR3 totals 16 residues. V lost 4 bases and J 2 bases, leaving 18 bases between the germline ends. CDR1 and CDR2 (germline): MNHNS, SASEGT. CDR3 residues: CASSGRGRGLPYEQYF. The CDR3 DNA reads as TGTGCCAGCAGTGGCCGGGGACGGGGACTCCCCTACGAGCAGTACTTC.

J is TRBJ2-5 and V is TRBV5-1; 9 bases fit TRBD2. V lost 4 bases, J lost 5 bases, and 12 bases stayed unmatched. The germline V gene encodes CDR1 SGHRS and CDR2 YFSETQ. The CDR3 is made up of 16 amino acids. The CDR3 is CASSQGVAGVSETQYF. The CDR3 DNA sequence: TGCGCCAGCAGCCAAGGGGTAGCGGGAGTTAGCGAGACCCAGTACTTC.

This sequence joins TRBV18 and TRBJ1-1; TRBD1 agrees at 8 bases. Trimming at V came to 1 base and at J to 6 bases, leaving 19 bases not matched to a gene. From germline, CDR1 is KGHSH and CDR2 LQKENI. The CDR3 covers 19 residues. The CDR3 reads CASSPLRRRDRGNRAEAFF. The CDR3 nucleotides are TGTGCCAGCTCACCACTTAGACGTCGTGACAGGGGTAACAGGGCTGAAGCTTTCTTT. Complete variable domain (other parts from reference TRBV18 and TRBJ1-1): NAGVMQNPRHLVRRRGQEARLRCSPMKGHSHVYWYRQLPEEGLKFMVYLQKENIIDESGMPKERFSAEFPKEGPSILRIQQVVRGDSAAYFCASSPLRRRDRGNRAEAFFGQGTRLTVV.

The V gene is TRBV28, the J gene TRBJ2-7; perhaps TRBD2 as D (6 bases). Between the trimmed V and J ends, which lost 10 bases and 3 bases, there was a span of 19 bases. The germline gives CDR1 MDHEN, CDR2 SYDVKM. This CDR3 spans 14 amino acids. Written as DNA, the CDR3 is TGTGCCACTCGACCTGGGGGGTCAAACTACGAGCAGTACTTC. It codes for CATRPGGSNYEQYF.

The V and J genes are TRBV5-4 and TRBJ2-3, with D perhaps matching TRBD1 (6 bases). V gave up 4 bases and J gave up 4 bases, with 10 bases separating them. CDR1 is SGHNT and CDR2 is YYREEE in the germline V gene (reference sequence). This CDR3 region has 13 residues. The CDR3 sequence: CASSQDSSDTQYF. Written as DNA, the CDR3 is TGTGCCAGCAGCCAGGACAGCTCAGATACGCAGTATTTT.

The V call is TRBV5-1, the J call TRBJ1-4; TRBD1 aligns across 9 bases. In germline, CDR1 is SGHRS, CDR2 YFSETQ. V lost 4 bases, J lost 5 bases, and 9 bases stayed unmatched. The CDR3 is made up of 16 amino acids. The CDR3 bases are TGCGCCAGCAGCGATCATCCCGGGACAGGGAATGAAAAACTGTTTTTT. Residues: CASSDHPGTGNEKLFF.

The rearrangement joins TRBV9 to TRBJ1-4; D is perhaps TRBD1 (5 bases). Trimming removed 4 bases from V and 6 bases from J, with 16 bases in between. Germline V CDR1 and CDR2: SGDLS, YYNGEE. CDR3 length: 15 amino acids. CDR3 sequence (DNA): TGTGCCAGCAGCTCGACGGGGGGAGTTTATGAAAAACTGTTTTTT. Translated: CASSSTGGVYEKLFF.

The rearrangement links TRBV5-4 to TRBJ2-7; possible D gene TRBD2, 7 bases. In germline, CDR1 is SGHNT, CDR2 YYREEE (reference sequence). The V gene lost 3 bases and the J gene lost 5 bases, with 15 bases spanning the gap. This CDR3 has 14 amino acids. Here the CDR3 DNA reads TGTGCCAGCAGCTCTCGGGGGGCAAGAGACGAGCAGTACTTC. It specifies CASSSRGARDEQYF.

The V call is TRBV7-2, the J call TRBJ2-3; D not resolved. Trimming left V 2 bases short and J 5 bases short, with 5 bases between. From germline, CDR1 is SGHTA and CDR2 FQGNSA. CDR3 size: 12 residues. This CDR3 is CASSLNLDTQYF. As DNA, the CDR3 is TGTGCCAGCAGCTTAAACTTAGATACGCAGTATTTT.

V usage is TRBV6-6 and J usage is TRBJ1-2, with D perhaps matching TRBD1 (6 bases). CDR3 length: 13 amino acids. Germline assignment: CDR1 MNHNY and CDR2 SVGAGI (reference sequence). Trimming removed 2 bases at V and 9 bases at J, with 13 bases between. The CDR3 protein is CASSYGNRESYTF. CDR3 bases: TGTGCCAGCAGTTACGGAAACAGGGAAAGCTACACCTTC.

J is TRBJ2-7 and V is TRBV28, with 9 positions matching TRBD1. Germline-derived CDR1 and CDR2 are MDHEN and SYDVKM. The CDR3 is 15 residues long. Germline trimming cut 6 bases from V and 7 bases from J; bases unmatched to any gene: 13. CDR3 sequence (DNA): TGTGCCAGCAGCCCCCCCGGGACAGGGTCCGGGGAGCAGTACTTC. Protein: CASSPPGTGSGEQYF.

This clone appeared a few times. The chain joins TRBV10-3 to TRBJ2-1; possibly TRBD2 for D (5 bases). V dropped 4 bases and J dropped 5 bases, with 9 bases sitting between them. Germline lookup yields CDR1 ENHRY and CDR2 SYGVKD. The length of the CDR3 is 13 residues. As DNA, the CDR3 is TGTGCCATCAGTGGGCCAGCGGACAATGAGCAGTTCTTC. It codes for CAISGPADNEQFF.

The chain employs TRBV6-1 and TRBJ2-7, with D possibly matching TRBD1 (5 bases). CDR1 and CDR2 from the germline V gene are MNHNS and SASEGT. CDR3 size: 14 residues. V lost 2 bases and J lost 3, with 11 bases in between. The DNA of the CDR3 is TGTGCCAGCAGTGAAACAGTTCAGGGCTACGAGCAGTACTTC. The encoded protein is CASSETVQGYEQYF.

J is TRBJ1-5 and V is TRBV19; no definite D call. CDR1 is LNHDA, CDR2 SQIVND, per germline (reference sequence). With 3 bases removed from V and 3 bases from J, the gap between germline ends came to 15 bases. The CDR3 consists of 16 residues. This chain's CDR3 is CASSIGPPGNNQPQHF. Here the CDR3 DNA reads TGTGCCAGTAGTATTGGACCACCCGGGAACAATCAGCCCCAGCATTTT.

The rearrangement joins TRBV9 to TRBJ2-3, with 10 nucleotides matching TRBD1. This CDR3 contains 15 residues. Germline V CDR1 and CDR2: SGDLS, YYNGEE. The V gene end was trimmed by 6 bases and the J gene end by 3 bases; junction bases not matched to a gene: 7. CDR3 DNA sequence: TGTGCCAGCACCAGAGGACAGGGGGGTACAGATACGCAGTATTTT. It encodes CASTRGQGGTDTQYF.